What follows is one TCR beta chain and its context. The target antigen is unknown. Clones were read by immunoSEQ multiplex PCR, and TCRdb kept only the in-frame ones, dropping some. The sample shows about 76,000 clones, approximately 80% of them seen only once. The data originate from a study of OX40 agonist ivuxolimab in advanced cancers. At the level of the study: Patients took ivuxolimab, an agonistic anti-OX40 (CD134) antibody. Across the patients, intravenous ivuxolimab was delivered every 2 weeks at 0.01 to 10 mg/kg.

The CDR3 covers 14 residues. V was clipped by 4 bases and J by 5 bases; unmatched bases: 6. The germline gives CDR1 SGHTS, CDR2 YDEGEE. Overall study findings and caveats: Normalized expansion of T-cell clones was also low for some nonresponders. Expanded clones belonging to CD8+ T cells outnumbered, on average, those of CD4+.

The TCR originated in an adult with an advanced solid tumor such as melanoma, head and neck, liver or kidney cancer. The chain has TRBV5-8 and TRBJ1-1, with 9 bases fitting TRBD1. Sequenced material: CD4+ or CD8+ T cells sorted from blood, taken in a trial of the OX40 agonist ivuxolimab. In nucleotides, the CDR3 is TGTGCCAGCAGCAAGGGACAGGGTGGGACTGAAGCTTTCTTT. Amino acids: CASSKGQGGTEAFF.